This T cell receptor (beta chain) was captured in a study of OX40 agonist ivuxolimab in advanced cancers. Overall study findings and caveats: At 0.1 to 3.0 mg/kg and by week 6, CD4+ and CD8+ T cells in the blood had expanded clonally.

On this clone: The antigen is undetermined.

Looked up from germline, CDR1 is SNHLY and CDR2 is FYNNEI. V shed 6 bases and J shed 0 bases, with 5 bases lying between them. The CDR3 is made up of 13 amino acids. Profiled with immunoSEQ multiplex PCR; TCRdb holds only in-frame clones, not every one. The table records about 62,000 clones, about 85% of them present only once. The chain is built from TRBV2 and TRBJ2-2; D remains ambiguous. Sequenced here: CD4+ or CD8+ T cells sorted from blood, sampled in a trial of the OX40 agonist ivuxolimab. This TCR was recovered from an adult with an advanced solid tumor such as melanoma, head and neck, liver or kidney cancer. The CDR3 reads CASRWANTGELFF. CDR3 in DNA: TGTGCCAGCAGGTGGGCGAACACCGGGGAGCTGTTTTTT.